What follows are 27 T cell receptor beta chains derived from one specimen sequenced in a study of beta chain features in type 1 diabetes. Expressed TCRB transcripts got sequenced, as all isolated RNA was reverse transcribed. Clones were sequenced by immunoSEQ multiplex PCR, and TCRdb holds only the in-frame ones, with some missing. The table includes hundreds of thousands of clones, around an eighth detected once. The sample taken for sequencing was naive CD4+ T cells from blood. The origin of the receptors is a woman aged 40 to 55 in good health.

The chain joins TRBV9 to TRBJ2-7; 9 positions agree with TRBD1. Looked up from germline, CDR1 is SGDLS and CDR2 is YYNGEE. V was pared by 4 bases and J by 5 bases, with 16 bases of the junction left unmatched. The CDR3 totals 17 residues. The CDR3 spells CASSPQPTGTGRDEQYF. CDR3 DNA: TGTGCCAGCAGCCCTCAACCAACCGGGACAGGGCGGGACGAGCAGTACTTC. Based on the CDR3 plus reference TRBV9 and TRBJ2-7, the full variable domain is DSGVTQTPKHLITATGQRVTLRCSPRSGDLSVYWYQQSLDQGLQFLIQYYNGEERAKGNILERFSAQQFPDLHSELNLSSLELGDSALYFCASSPQPTGTGRDEQYFGPGTRLTVT.

This clone was picked up a small number of times. The J gene is TRBJ2-4, the V gene TRBV5-5; 7 bases match TRBD1. Germline-derived CDR1 and CDR2 are SGHKS and YYEKEE (reference sequence). The CDR3 consists of 17 residues. The ends lost 2 bases at V and 1 base at J; junction bases unmatched: 9. CDR3 DNA: TGTGCCAGCAGCTTCTTGGGACAGACAAGGGCCAAAAACATTCAGTACTTC. Translated: CASSFLGQTRAKNIQYF.

This clone was found a few times. V and J are TRBV7-2 and TRBJ2-7, with TRBD1 as a possible D gene (6 bases). The CDR3 is made up of 16 amino acids. V was trimmed by 2 bases and J by 1 base, leaving 15 bases between them. CDR1 is SGHTA and CDR2 is FQGNSA in the germline V gene. The CDR3 sequence: CASSLRPGRGSYEQYF. The CDR3 DNA is TGTGCCAGCAGCTTAAGGCCGGGCAGGGGATCCTACGAGCAGTACTTC.

There are a few counts of this clone. The chain combines TRBV7-2 with TRBJ2-5; TRBD2 aligns across 7 bases. With 2 bases clipped from V and 5 bases from J, the junction kept 8 bases outside the gene matches. Per the germline V gene, CDR1 is SGHTA and CDR2 is FQGNSA. CDR3 length: 15 residues. CDR3: CASSLQRDLRETQYF. CDR3 bases: TGTGCCAGCAGCTTACAGCGGGACCTAAGGGAGACCCAGTACTTC.

The sample holds a few counts of this clone. The chain has TRBV27 and TRBJ2-4, with a tentative D call TRBD1 (5 bases). There are 16 residues in the CDR3. Germline loops: CDR1 MNHEY, CDR2 SMNVEV (reference sequence). V was pared by 5 bases and J by 0 bases, with 14 bases between. CDR3 DNA: TGTGCCAGCAGTCCCCCCAGGGATCTAGCCAAAAACATTCAGTACTTC. This translates into CASSPPRDLAKNIQYF.

The rearrangement joins TRBV19 to TRBJ2-1; D perhaps matches TRBD2 (6 bases). The CDR3 runs 15 residues. Per the germline V gene, CDR1 is LNHDA and CDR2 is SQIVND (reference sequence). Trimming removed 6 bases at V and 4 bases at J, with 16 bases between. The CDR3: CASRSGGRSYNEQFF. Written as DNA, the CDR3 is TGTGCCAGTAGGTCCGGGGGAAGGTCATACAATGAGCAGTTCTTC.

This clone occurred a few times. This chain links TRBV5-6 with TRBJ2-7, with D perhaps matching TRBD2 (6 bases). This CDR3 contains 15 residues. In germline, CDR1 is SGHDT, CDR2 YYEEEE. V was cut by 0 bases and J by 2 bases, with 12 bases left in between. The CDR3 region has the DNA TGTGCCAGCAGCTTGGGAGGAGGCGGGACCTACGAGCAGTACTTC. As protein: CASSLGGGGTYEQYF.

This clone showed up just a few times. The chain is built from TRBV4-1 and TRBJ2-3; 14 positions agree with TRBD2. Germline lookup yields CDR1 MGHRA and CDR2 YSYEKL. The ends lost 2 bases at V and 4 bases at J; junction bases unmatched: 2. The CDR3 has 16 residues. DNA for the CDR3: TGCGCCAGCAGCCAAAGGACTAGCGGGGGGCCAGATACGCAGTATTTT. This translates into CASSQRTSGGPDTQYF.

The chain couples TRBV18 to TRBJ2-5; 8 nucleotides match TRBD1. Germline CDR1 and CDR2: KGHSH and LQKENI. The trim removed 3 bases at V and 2 bases at J, leaving 8 bases unmatched. CDR3 length: 16 residues. The CDR3 protein is CASSPRTGPLQETQYF. The CDR3 DNA follows: TGTGCCAGCTCACCGAGGACAGGGCCATTACAAGAGACCCAGTACTTC.

This clone has a single count. The chain joins TRBV10-3 to TRBJ1-1; 7 positions agree with TRBD1. The CDR3 is 12 amino acids. Germline lookup yields CDR1 ENHRY and CDR2 SYGVKD. V trimming: 5 bases; J trimming: 5 bases; junction bases outside the gene matches: 2. Here the CDR3 DNA reads TGTGCCATCAGTCCGACAGGGACTGAAGCTTTCTTT. Translated, it gives CAISPTGTEAFF.

This clone has only a few counts. The V gene is TRBV5-1, the J gene TRBJ2-3, with 16 bases that match TRBD2. After removal of 4 bases from V and 1 base from J, the junction contained 9 bases not matched to a gene. The CDR3 has 19 amino acids. Germline CDR1 and CDR2: SGHRS and YFSETQ. The DNA for the CDR3 is TGCGCCAGCAGCCCGGGACTAGCGGGGGGGAGGTCTGGCACAGATACGCAGTATTTT. As protein: CASSPGLAGGRSGTDTQYF.

This clone was counted only a few times. The chain has TRBV6-5 and TRBJ2-5; maybe TRBD1 (6 bases). This CDR3 has 13 residues. Trimming pared 5 bases from V and 5 bases from J, leaving 12 bases between. Germline-derived CDR1 and CDR2 are MNHEY and SVGAGI. The chain's CDR3 is CASSRTRGETQYF. The CDR3 DNA sequence: TGTGCCAGCAGTCGAACAAGGGGGGAGACCCAGTACTTC.

This clone has only a few counts. The rearrangement uses TRBV7-9 and TRBJ2-7; D remains unclear. Germline lookup yields CDR1 SEHNR and CDR2 FQNEAQ (reference sequence). The CDR3 is 12 amino acids. Trimming stripped 5 bases from V and 4 bases from J, with 9 bases between. CDR3 sequence reads: CASSDPGYEQYF. In nucleotides, the CDR3 is TGTGCCAGCAGCGACCCAGGTTACGAGCAGTACTTC.

This sequence joins TRBV4-1 and TRBJ1-5; TRBD1 matches 7 bases. Trimming took 2 bases from V and 2 from J; bases not matched to a gene: 9. There are 17 residues in the CDR3. Germline CDR1 and CDR2: MGHRA and YSYEKL. CDR3 sequence (DNA): TGCGCCAGCAGCCAAAATGACAGGGCCTATGGCAATCAGCCCCAGCATTTT. It translates to CASSQNDRAYGNQPQHF.

This chain links TRBV4-3 with TRBJ2-3, with 8 bases aligning to TRBD2. The trim removed 4 bases at V and 4 bases at J, leaving 7 bases unmatched. Germline CDR1 is LGHNA and CDR2 is YSLEER. The CDR3 consists of 15 residues. The CDR3 coding sequence is TGCGCCAGCAGCCTTGAGGGACTAGAGGCAGATACGCAGTATTTT. It translates to CASSLEGLEADTQYF.

The chain links TRBV9 to TRBJ2-3; TRBD2 aligns across 8 bases. The CDR3 has 14 amino acids. Germline CDR1 reads SGDLS; CDR2 reads YYNGEE. V trimming: 3 bases; J trimming: 7 bases; junction bases outside the gene matches: 7. The CDR3 here is CASSEGGLENTQYF. The CDR3 coding sequence is TGTGCCAGCAGCGAGGGGGGACTAGAAAATACGCAGTATTTT.

The chain carries TRBV11-2 and TRBJ2-2, with D hard to call. Germline CDR1 and CDR2: SGHAT and FQNNGV. Deletions cut 4 bases from V and 4 bases from J, with 13 bases between. This CDR3 comprises 15 residues. The CDR3 DNA follows: TGTGCCAGCAGCTCCTTCAGACATCCCACCGGGGAGCTGTTTTTT. It translates to CASSSFRHPTGELFF.

The gene calls are TRBV19 and TRBJ2-1; 8 bases agree with TRBD2. The CDR3 spans 16 residues. CDR1 is LNHDA, CDR2 SQIVND, per germline (reference sequence). V dropped 4 bases and J dropped 7; count of bases not matched to a gene: 12. This CDR3 reads CASSSIQTSGRNEQFF. In DNA, the CDR3 is TGTGCCAGTAGTAGTATCCAAACTAGCGGTAGGAATGAGCAGTTCTTC.

This clone came up a few times. The CDR3 DNA sequence: TGTGCCAGCAGCCGTGGCCAGGGGGCTTTCAATGAGCAGTTCTTC. Translated, it gives CASSRGQGAFNEQFF. This sequence joins TRBV27 and TRBJ2-1, with TRBD1 matching 8 bases. CDR3 length: 15 residues. V trimming: 6 bases; J trimming: 6 bases; junction bases outside the gene matches: 10. The germline CDR1 and CDR2 sequences are MNHEY and SMNVEV (reference sequence).

This clone was seen more than once but under ten times. The chain joins TRBV7-9 to TRBJ1-4; TRBD1 is a possible D gene (6 bases). The CDR3 sequence is 15 residues long. Trimming removed 6 bases at V and 4 bases at J, with 15 bases between. CDR1 is SEHNR, CDR2 FQNEAQ, per germline (reference sequence). The CDR3 sequence is CASRSRDMSNEKLFF. For the CDR3, the DNA is TGTGCCAGCAGATCACGGGACATGAGTAATGAAAAACTGTTTTTT.

This clone has only a few counts. The chain combines TRBV4-3 with TRBJ2-5; 9 bases map to TRBD2. The CDR3 has 14 amino acids. Germline values: CDR1 LGHNA, CDR2 YSLEER. The ends lost 2 bases at V and 5 bases at J; junction bases unmatched: 3. The CDR3 is CASSQKTSGETQYF. CDR3 coding DNA: TGCGCCAGCAGCCAAAAAACTAGCGGGGAGACCCAGTACTTC.

The rearrangement links TRBV4-1 to TRBJ1-2; 8 bases are shared with TRBD1. Per germline, CDR1 MGHRA and CDR2 YSYEKL. The CDR3 is made up of 15 amino acids. Trimming removed 5 bases from V and 0 bases from J; junction bases left unmatched: 5. The DNA of the CDR3 is TGCGCCAGCAGCTCAGGGACAGGAGCTAACTATGGCTACACCTTC. Its protein is CASSSGTGANYGYTF.

The V and J genes are TRBV19 and TRBJ1-2, with 10 bases identical to TRBD1. Germline V gene data show CDR1 as LNHDA and CDR2 as SQIVND (reference sequence). CDR3 length: 14 amino acids. V lost 7 bases and J lost 5; bases outside the gene matches: 7. DNA for the CDR3: TGTGCCAGTACCTCCGGGGACAGGGGTTATGGCTACACCTTC. This codes for CASTSGDRGYGYTF.

This clone was counted only a few times. V and J are TRBV7-2 and TRBJ2-5; 7 bases align to TRBD2. There are 15 residues in the CDR3. Trimming cost V 4 bases and J 5 bases; bases outside gene matches: 10. The germline gives CDR1 SGHTA, CDR2 FQGNSA. CDR3 nucleotides: TGTGCCAGCAGCTCCAGAGCGGGGCTTGGGGAGACCCAGTACTTC. Amino acids: CASSSRAGLGETQYF.

This rearrangement joins TRBV5-1 to TRBJ1-1; D gene uncertain. Germline V gene lookup returns CDR1 SGHRS and CDR2 YFSETQ. V was pared by 6 bases and J by 3 bases, with 18 bases between. CDR3 length equals 15 residues. The CDR3 sequence: CASKIGGEKHTEAFF. The CDR3 nucleotides read TGCGCCAGCAAAATCGGCGGGGAGAAGCACACTGAAGCTTTCTTT.

This clone has a handful of counts. The chain carries TRBV7-2 and TRBJ2-5, with TRBD2 as a possible D gene (5 bases). The length of the CDR3 is 14 residues. Deletions cut 5 bases from V and 7 bases from J, with 17 bases between. CDR1 is SGHTA, CDR2 FQGNSA, per germline. The CDR3 sequence: CASSPGPSEGTQYF. CDR3 DNA: TGTGCCAGCAGCCCTGGGCCTTCTGAGGGGACCCAGTACTTC.

The rearrangement links TRBV4-3 to TRBJ2-7; 9 bases match TRBD1. Germline CDR1 and CDR2: LGHNA and YSLEER. The trim removed 3 bases at V and 2 bases at J, leaving 5 bases unmatched. The CDR3 consists of 15 residues. CDR3 DNA: TGCGCCAGCAGCCACAGGACAGGGGCCCCCTACGAGCAGTACTTC. Protein product: CASSHRTGAPYEQYF.